Shown below are 21 T cell receptor beta chains from a single sample sequenced in a study of Ad26.COV2.S vaccination and SARS-CoV-2 variants (dated by TCRdb to the early 2020s). The sample's treatment or condition label, decoded: some 20 received Ad26.COV2.S at low or high dose, single or two shots; roughly five received placebo; per-sample allocation not given. For vaccine and placebo recipients, repertoires were sequenced using samples collected on day 63 after the first injection. The receptor library was made with the immunoSEQ multiplex PCR assay. Entries here come from immuneACCESS through TCRdb and include only in-frame sequences with V and J called. Some clones fail to appear in such tables; in the studies checked, an unresolved V gene covers under half of the shortfall, and the cause of the remainder is unknown. The sample data list hundreds of thousands of clones, and around 90% of these were observed just once. The biggest ten clones account for approximately 3.6% of the sample.

The sequencing here drew on peripheral blood, taken in a trial of Ad26.COV2.S vaccine versus placebo. These TCRs come from a person aged 18-65 years who received the Ad26.COV2.S COVID-19 vaccine or a placebo.

This chain links TRBV4-1 with TRBJ1-4; TRBD1 matches 8 bases. CDR1 is MGHRA and CDR2 is YSYEKL in the germline V gene. The CDR3 spans 15 residues. Losses at the gene ends were 5 bases for V and 5 bases for J; bases not matched to a gene: 7. CDR3 sequence: CASSSRDRKNEKLFF. CDR3 nucleotide sequence: TGCGCCAGCAGCTCCCGGGACAGGAAAAATGAAAAACTGTTTTTT.

The V and J genes are TRBV28 and TRBJ1-6, with 8 positions matching TRBD1. CDR1 and CDR2 from the germline V gene are MDHEN and SYDVKM. This CDR3 region has 16 residues. The V segment lost 1 base and the J segment 9 bases; nucleotides outside the gene matches: 8. CDR3 nucleotides: TGTGCCAGCAGTTTATATCTCACAGGGGGTGGTTCACCCCTCCACTTT. As protein: CASSLYLTGGGSPLHF.

This clone was seen at least ten times. V usage is TRBV7-8 and J usage is TRBJ2-5; D might be TRBD2 (7 bases). This CDR3 has 15 residues. V lost 1 base and J lost 4, with 13 bases in between. Per germline, CDR1 SGHVS and CDR2 FQNEAQ. CDR3 DNA: TGTGCCAGCAGCTTAGGTATCGGGGGGCGAGAGACCCAGTACTTC. Translation gives CASSLGIGGRETQYF.

The rearrangement uses TRBV5-1 and TRBJ2-7; maybe TRBD1 (7 bases). V gave up 4 bases and J gave up 3 bases, with 17 bases separating them. The CDR3 runs 15 residues. Germline V lookup: CDR1 SGHRS, CDR2 YFSETQ. The CDR3 bases are TGCGCCAGCAGCGGCCCAGGGGGGACGGGCTACGAGCAGTACTTC. Translating gives CASSGPGGTGYEQYF.

A single count supports this clone. V is TRBV5-6 and J is TRBJ1-2; unclear D gene. In germline, CDR1 is SGHDT, CDR2 YYEEEE. The CDR3 has 13 amino acids. Trimming pared 4 bases from V and 8 bases from J, leaving 15 bases between. The CDR3 spells CASSLGKGWGYTF. The DNA for the CDR3 is TGTGCCAGCAGCCTGGGGAAGGGTTGGGGCTACACCTTC.

Points on this clone: Other DNA sequences of this sample code for an identical CDR3. The chain combines TRBV12-3 or TRBV12-4 with TRBJ2-5; D possibly matches TRBD1 or TRBD2 (5 bases each). The V end was cut by 5 bases, the J end by 1 base, with 8 bases between. This CDR3 has 13 amino acids. For the CDR3, the DNA is TGTGCCAGCAGTCGGGGCCGCCAAGAGACCCAGTACTTC. Translating gives CASSRGRQETQYF.

This chain connects TRBV7-2 to TRBJ2-5, with D unresolved. The CDR3 sequence is 16 residues long. V was shortened by 1 base and J by 4 bases, with 16 bases between the two germline ends. CDR1 is SGHTA, CDR2 FQGNSA, per germline. The chain's CDR3 is CASSLELTVTVETQYF. The CDR3 DNA is TGTGCCAGCAGCTTAGAGTTGACGGTTACGGTAGAGACCCAGTACTTC.

The rearrangement links TRBV29-1 to TRBJ1-2; D remains ambiguous. The CDR3 runs to 12 residues. Trimming removed 3 bases at V and 5 bases at J, with 10 bases between. The germline gives CDR1 SQVTM, CDR2 ANQGSEA. The chain's CDR3 is CSVERLGYGYTF. The CDR3 DNA reads as TGCAGCGTTGAGAGGTTGGGGTATGGCTACACCTTC.

This sequence joins TRBV9 and TRBJ2-7; D ambiguous. The V and J ends lost 3 bases and 0 bases respectively, with 13 bases between them. CDR1 is SGDLS, CDR2 YYNGEE, per germline. The CDR3 consists of 15 residues. The CDR3 bases are TGTGCCAGCAGCGGGGCCCCTTCTAGCTCCTACGAGCAGTACTTC. Its translation is CASSGAPSSSYEQYF.

This rearrangement joins TRBV19 to TRBJ2-6; TRBD1 matches 8 bases. Germline assignment: CDR1 LNHDA and CDR2 SQIVND (reference sequence). V lost 6 bases, J lost 0 bases, and 7 bases stayed unmatched. The CDR3 consists of 17 residues. CDR3 sequence (DNA): TGTGCCAGTAGCACCGGACAGGGCTTCTCTGGGGCCAACGTCCTGACTTTC. This gives the protein CASSTGQGFSGANVLTF. Supplemented by reference TRBV19 and TRBJ2-6, the full variable domain reads DGGITQSPKYLFRKEGQNVTLSCEQNLNHDAMYWYRQDPGQGLRLIYYSQIVNDFQKGDIAEGYSVSREKKESFPLTVTSAQKNPTAFYLCASSTGQGFSGANVLTFGAGSRLTVL.

This clone was seen more than once but under ten times. At one of its ends the junction is not consistent with the germline gene, which may arise from a read error. The rearrangement links TRBV30 to TRBJ2-5; D may match TRBD1 or TRBD2 (5 bases each). The CDR3 runs 11 residues. Germline CDR1 GTSNPN, CDR2 SVGIG (reference sequence). The CDR3 DNA reads TGTGCCTGGAGTGTAGGTGGGGCGAGGGACTTC. This translates into CAWSVGGARDF.

This chain uses TRBV5-1 with TRBJ1-6, with D hard to call. V was clipped by 0 bases and J by 5 bases, with 12 bases between them. The CDR3 runs 16 residues. In germline, CDR1 is SGHRS, CDR2 YFSETQ. The CDR3 DNA reads TGCGCCAGCAGCTTGGGTGAAGGGCGCCATAATTCACCCCTCCACTTT. Translation gives CASSLGEGRHNSPLHF.

This chain joins TRBV18 and TRBJ2-7; TRBD2 aligns across 8 bases. The germline V gene has CDR1 KGHSH and CDR2 LQKENI. CDR3 length: 14 amino acids. Trimming at V came to 6 bases and at J to 0 bases, leaving 4 bases not matched to a gene. The CDR3 loop reads CASSVAGGSYEQYF. In DNA, the CDR3 is TGTGCCAGCTCCGTGGCGGGGGGCTCCTACGAGCAGTACTTC.

This chain uses TRBV6-5 with TRBJ1-1; D is possibly TRBD1 (6 bases). This CDR3 is 14 amino acids long. V gave up 11 bases and J gave up 4 bases, with 20 bases separating them. Germline values: CDR1 MNHEY, CDR2 SVGAGI. The CDR3 reads CAAQGPGLVTEAFF. The CDR3 coding sequence is TGTGCCGCTCAGGGGCCAGGGTTAGTCACTGAAGCTTTCTTT.

The chain couples TRBV19 to TRBJ2-1, with 7 bases lining up with TRBD2. The trim removed 4 bases at V and 1 base at J, leaving 7 bases unmatched. Germline V gives CDR1 LNHDA, CDR2 SQIVND (reference sequence). This CDR3 is built from 16 residues. The DNA for the CDR3 is TGTGCCAGTAGTAGGGAGGGAGGGCGTTCCTACAATGAGCAGTTCTTC. Protein sequence: CASSREGGRSYNEQFF.

This rearrangement joins TRBV6-5 to TRBJ2-5; D gene unclear. Germline CDR1 is MNHEY and CDR2 is SVGAGI. V was shortened by 4 bases and J by 5 bases, with 14 bases between the two germline ends. This CDR3 is built from 14 residues. The CDR3 coding sequence is TGTGCCAGCAGTTCGACACCGGGTGGGGAGACCCAGTACTTC. Protein: CASSSTPGGETQYF.

This clone was observed once. The chain has TRBV4-2 and TRBJ2-5; 9 nucleotides align to TRBD2. This CDR3 contains 16 residues. Germline trimming cut 4 bases from V and 5 bases from J; bases unmatched to any gene: 11. CDR1 is LGHNA and CDR2 is YNFKEQ in the germline V gene. The CDR3 is CASSPLLLAGMETQYF. In DNA, the CDR3 is TGTGCCAGCAGCCCCCTTTTGCTAGCGGGGATGGAGACCCAGTACTTC.

V gene TRBV27 combines with J gene TRBJ2-1; possibly TRBD1 for D (6 bases). This CDR3 contains 15 residues. Per the germline V gene, CDR1 is MNHEY and CDR2 is SMNVEV (reference sequence). The V gene lost 5 bases and the J gene lost 1 base, with 12 bases spanning the gap. The CDR3 DNA follows: TGTGCCAGCAGTCCACTACAGGGATCCTACAATGAGCAGTTCTTC. This sequence encodes CASSPLQGSYNEQFF.

The chain couples TRBV13 to TRBJ1-2; 10 bases are shared with TRBD1. V dropped 5 bases and J dropped 8; count of bases not matched to a gene: 8. Germline lookup yields CDR1 PRHDT and CDR2 FYEKMQ (reference sequence). This CDR3 spans 14 amino acids. Written as DNA, the CDR3 is TGTGCCAGCAGCCCGCGACAGGGGGCGTGGGGCTACACCTTC. Its translation is CASSPRQGAWGYTF.

The rearrangement links TRBV5-4 to TRBJ1-2; D is possibly TRBD1 (6 bases). This CDR3 spans 14 amino acids. CDR1 and CDR2 (germline): SGHNT, YYREEE (reference sequence). Deletions cut 0 bases from V and 4 bases from J, with 10 bases between. For the CDR3, the DNA is TGTGCCAGCAGCTTGGGGGGGCTCCCCTATGGCTACACCTTC. It translates to CASSLGGLPYGYTF.

The rearrangement links TRBV5-1 to TRBJ1-6; possibly TRBD1 for D (6 bases). CDR1 is SGHRS, CDR2 YFSETQ, per germline. V was trimmed by 5 bases and J by 7 bases, leaving 16 bases between them. The CDR3 is 15 amino acids. CDR3 bases: TGCGCCAGCAGTTCCCGGGGGGCGTCGAATTCACCCCTCCACTTT. Translated: CASSSRGASNSPLHF.